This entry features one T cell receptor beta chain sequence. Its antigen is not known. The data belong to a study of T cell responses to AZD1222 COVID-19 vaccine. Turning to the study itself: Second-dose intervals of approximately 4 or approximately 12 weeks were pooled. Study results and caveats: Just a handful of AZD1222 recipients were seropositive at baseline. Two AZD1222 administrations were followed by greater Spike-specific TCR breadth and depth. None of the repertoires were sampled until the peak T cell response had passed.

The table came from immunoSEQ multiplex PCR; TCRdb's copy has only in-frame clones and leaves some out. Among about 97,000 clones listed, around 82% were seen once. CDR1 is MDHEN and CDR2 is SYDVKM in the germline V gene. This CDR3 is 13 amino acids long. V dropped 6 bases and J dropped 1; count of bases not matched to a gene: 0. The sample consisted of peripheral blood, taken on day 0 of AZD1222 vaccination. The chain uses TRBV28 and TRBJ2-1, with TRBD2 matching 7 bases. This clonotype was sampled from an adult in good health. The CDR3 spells CASRGGSYNEQFF. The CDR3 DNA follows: TGTGCCAGCAGGGGGGGGTCCTACAATGAGCAGTTCTTC.